The 8 T cell receptor beta chains presented below share a single source sample, sequenced in a study of blood T cell repertoires in COVID-19 (TCRdb year 2020). Libraries were built with the immunoSEQ multiplex PCR assay. What TCRdb holds here is the immuneACCESS table cut down to in-frame rearrangements. Part of the clones is not present; checked against another copy, under half of the missing clones reflect an unresolved V gene, and the others are unexplained. The sample table contains about 260,000 clones; only one count was recorded for roughly four fifths of them. The ten largest clonotypes hold 4.1% of the sample. The sample comprised PBMCs or T cells enriched from blood (not recorded which). Receptors originate from a man younger than 40 with acute COVID-19.

This clone has at least ten counts. The chain is built from TRBV11-3 and TRBJ2-1; 9 bases fit TRBD1. V lost 4 bases, J lost 12 bases, and 10 bases stayed unmatched. Per the germline V gene, CDR1 is SGHNT and CDR2 is YENEEA. This CDR3 comprises 14 residues. CDR3 protein: CASSWDRETGGQFF. The CDR3 DNA reads TGTGCCAGCAGCTGGGACAGGGAGACGGGGGGGCAGTTCTTC.

The V gene is TRBV14, the J gene TRBJ2-3; 8 bases are shared with TRBD1. The CDR3 has 15 amino acids. J was trimmed by 1 base and V by 9 bases; bases with no gene match: 9. Germline CDR1 reads SGHDN; CDR2 reads FVKESK. CDR3 loop: CARINQGAGTDTQYF. The CDR3 DNA is TGTGCCAGGATAAACCAGGGGGCGGGCACAGATACGCAGTATTTT.

This clone has more than one count but fewer than ten. The chain combines TRBV3-1 (or the pseudogene TRBV3-2) with TRBJ1-2; D gene uncertain. Between the trimmed V and J ends, which lost 2 bases and 8 bases, there was a span of 6 bases. Germline assignment: CDR1 LGHDT and CDR2 YNNKEL (reference sequence). The CDR3 loop spans 11 amino acids. The DNA of the CDR3 is TGTGCCAGCAGCCAACAAGCCGGCTACACCTTC. Translated: CASSQQAGYTF.

The J gene is TRBJ1-2, the V gene TRBV2; D call uncertain. The CDR3 contains 18 residues. The germline CDR1 and CDR2 sequences are SNHLY and FYNNEI. The V end lost 0 bases, the J end lost 1 base, and 18 bases lay between the germline ends. CDR3 bases: TGTGCCAGCAGTGAAGCGCGGATTTCTACGGGTTTTAACTATGGCTACACCTTC. Residues: CASSEARISTGFNYGYTF.

V gene TRBV6-5 combines with J gene TRBJ1-6, with D possibly matching TRBD1 (5 bases). V gave up 8 bases and J gave up 11 bases, with 19 bases separating them. This CDR3 spans 14 amino acids. Germline assignment: CDR1 MNHEY and CDR2 SVGAGI. The CDR3: CASLGPSDSAPLHF. CDR3 nucleotide sequence: TGTGCCAGCTTGGGGCCGAGCGATTCTGCACCCCTCCACTTT.

The chain has TRBV28 and TRBJ2-7, with D possibly being TRBD1 (5 bases). Looked up from germline, CDR1 is MDHEN and CDR2 is SYDVKM. The length of the CDR3 is 16 residues. The V and J ends lost 1 base and 5 bases respectively, with 18 bases between them. CDR3: CASSLSNGASGNEQYV. The CDR3 DNA is TGTGCCAGCAGTTTATCGAATGGGGCATCCGGCAACGAGCAGTACGTC.

The chain combines TRBV19 with TRBJ1-1; unclear D gene. There are 14 residues in the CDR3. Per the germline V gene, CDR1 is LNHDA and CDR2 is SQIVND (reference sequence). V was pared by 7 bases and J by 0 bases, with 12 bases between. The CDR3 bases are TGTGCCAGTACCCCTAGGAGGGTGAACACTGAAGCTTTCTTT. This codes for CASTPRRVNTEAFF.

J is TRBJ2-1 and V is TRBV9; D might be TRBD1 (6 bases). The CDR3 is 13 amino acids. Trimming shortened V by 3 bases and J by 6 bases, and 10 bases separated the two germline ends. Per the germline V gene, CDR1 is SGDLS and CDR2 is YYNGEE. Here the CDR3 reads CASSANRVNEQFF. The CDR3 DNA reads TGTGCCAGCAGCGCGAACAGGGTCAATGAGCAGTTCTTC.